These T cell receptor beta chains were read from a single sample in a study of cytomegalovirus exposure and HLA in healthy donors. Produced via immunoSEQ multiplex PCR; TCRdb's table is partial and in-frame only. The data hold tens of thousands of clones, with roughly 80% observed a single time. Sequencing used PBMCs. The receptor source for this set is a man aged 25 to 40 in good health and CMV-seronegative. Both conserved end residues are trimmed from each CDR3. The D gene is left open where the match is weak.

d_call v_call cdr3_aa
- TRBV15 ATSRAGSGNTIY
TRBD1 TRBV2 ASSSRLTGGNSPLH
TRBD2 TRBV29-1 SVKAGGSDTQY
TRBD1 TRBV9 ASSAGTDYEQY
- TRBV7-6 ASSSSLEQY
- TRBV18 ASSPGQGTYNEQF
- TRBV19 ASSMELAVYNEQF
TRBD2 TRBV6-5 ASSYGLAGSYEQY
- TRBV19 ASRREWDGYT
- TRBV6-5 ATLGTSGANVLT
- TRBV11-2 ASSLKVGRTFYEQY
TRBD2 TRBV28 ASSLGTSGRLQETQY
TRBD2 TRBV5-6 ASSFLRGGAFEQF
TRBD1 TRBV4-1 ASSQDRGQGGYYGYT
TRBD1 TRBV9 ASSVGTGFNYGYT
TRBD1 TRBV10-3 AISDALDRGTSPLH
- TRBV5-6 ASSWRGGPSEAF
TRBD1 TRBV4-1 ASSLGTGGLNYGYT